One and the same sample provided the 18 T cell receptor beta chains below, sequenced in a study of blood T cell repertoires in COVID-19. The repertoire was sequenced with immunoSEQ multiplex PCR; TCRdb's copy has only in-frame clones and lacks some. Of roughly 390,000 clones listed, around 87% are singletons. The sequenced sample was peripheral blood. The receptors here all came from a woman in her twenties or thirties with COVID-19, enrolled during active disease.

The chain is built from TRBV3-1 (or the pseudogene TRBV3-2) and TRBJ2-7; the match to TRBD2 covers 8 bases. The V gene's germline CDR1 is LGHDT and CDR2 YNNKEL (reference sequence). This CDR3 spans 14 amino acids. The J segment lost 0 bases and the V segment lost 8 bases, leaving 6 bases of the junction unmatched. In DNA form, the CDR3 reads TGTGCCAGCGCACCGGGACTAGGCTCCTACGAGCAGTACTTC. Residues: CASAPGLGSYEQYF.

The CDR3 DNA reads as TGTGCCAGCTCATCAAATTCCCGACAGGGCGGGGAAAAACTGTTTTTT. Protein sequence: CASSSNSRQGGEKLFF. The chain recombines TRBV18 with TRBJ1-4, with 7 bases aligning to TRBD1. The CDR3 length is 16 residues. V was pared by 5 bases and J by 8 bases, with 14 bases of the junction left unmatched. Germline values: CDR1 KGHSH, CDR2 LQKENI.

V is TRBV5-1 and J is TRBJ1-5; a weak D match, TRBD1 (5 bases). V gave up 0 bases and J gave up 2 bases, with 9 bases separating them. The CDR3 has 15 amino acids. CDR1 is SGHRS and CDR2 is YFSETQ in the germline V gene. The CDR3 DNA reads TGCGCCAGCAGCTTGGCCAGGGTTGGCAATCAGCCCCAGCATTTT. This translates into CASSLARVGNQPQHF.

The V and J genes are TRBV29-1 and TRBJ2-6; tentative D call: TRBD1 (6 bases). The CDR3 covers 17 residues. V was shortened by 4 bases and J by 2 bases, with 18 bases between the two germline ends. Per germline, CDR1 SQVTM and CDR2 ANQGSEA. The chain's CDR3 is CSVVSGRGPPGANVLTF. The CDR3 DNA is TGCAGCGTTGTTTCGGGCAGGGGCCCCCCTGGGGCCAACGTCCTGACTTTC.

The CDR3 region has the DNA TGTGCCAGCAGCTCCGAACGTGGTAGACGCAGGGAGACCCAGTACTTC. Translated, it gives CASSSERGRRRETQYF. The genes are TRBV2 and TRBJ2-5; D not certain. Per germline, CDR1 SNHLY and CDR2 FYNNEI. This CDR3 spans 16 amino acids. V lost 6 bases and J lost 5, with 22 bases in between. Full variable domain (remainder filled in from reference TRBV2 and TRBJ2-5): EPEVTQTPSHQVTQMGQEVILRCVPISNHLYFYWYRQILGQKVEFLVSFYNNEISEKSEIFDDQFSVERPDGSNFTLKIRSTKLEDSAMYFCASSSERGRRRETQYFGPGTRLLVL.

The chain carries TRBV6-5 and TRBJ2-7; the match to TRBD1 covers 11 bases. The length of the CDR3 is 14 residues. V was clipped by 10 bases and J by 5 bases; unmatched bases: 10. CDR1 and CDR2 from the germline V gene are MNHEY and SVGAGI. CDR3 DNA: TGTGCCACCTTGACCCGGACAGGGGGCGACGAGCAGTACTTC. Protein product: CATLTRTGGDEQYF.

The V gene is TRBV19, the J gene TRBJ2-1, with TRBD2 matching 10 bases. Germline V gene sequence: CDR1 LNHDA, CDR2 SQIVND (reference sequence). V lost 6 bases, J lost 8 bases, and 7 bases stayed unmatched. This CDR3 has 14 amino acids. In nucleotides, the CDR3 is TGTGCCAGTAGCCAGCGGGAGGGCCGCGATGAGCAGTTCTTC. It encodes CASSQREGRDEQFF.

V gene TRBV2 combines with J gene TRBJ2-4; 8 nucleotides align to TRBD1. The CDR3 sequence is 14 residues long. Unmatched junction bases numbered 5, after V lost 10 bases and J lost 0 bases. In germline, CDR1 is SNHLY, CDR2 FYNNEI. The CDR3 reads CANWTGRAKNIQYF. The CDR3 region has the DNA TGTGCCAACTGGACAGGGAGAGCCAAAAACATTCAGTACTTC.

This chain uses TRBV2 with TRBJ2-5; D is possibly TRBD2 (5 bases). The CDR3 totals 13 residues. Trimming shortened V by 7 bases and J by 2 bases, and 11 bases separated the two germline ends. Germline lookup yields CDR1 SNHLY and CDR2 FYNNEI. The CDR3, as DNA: TGTGCCAGCACCGAACGGAGGCAAGAGACCCAGTACTTC. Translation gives CASTERRQETQYF.

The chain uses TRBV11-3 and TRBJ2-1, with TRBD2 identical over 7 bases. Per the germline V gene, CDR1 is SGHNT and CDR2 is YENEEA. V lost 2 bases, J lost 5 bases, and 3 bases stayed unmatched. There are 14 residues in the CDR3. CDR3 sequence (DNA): TGTGCCAGCAGCTTATCGGGACTACACAATGAGCAGTTCTTC. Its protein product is CASSLSGLHNEQFF.

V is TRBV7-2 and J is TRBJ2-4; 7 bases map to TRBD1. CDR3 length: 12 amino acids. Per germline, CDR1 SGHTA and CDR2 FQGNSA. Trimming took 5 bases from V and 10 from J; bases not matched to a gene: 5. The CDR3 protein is CASSTYRGIQYF. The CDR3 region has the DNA TGTGCCAGCAGCACCTACAGGGGAATTCAGTACTTC.

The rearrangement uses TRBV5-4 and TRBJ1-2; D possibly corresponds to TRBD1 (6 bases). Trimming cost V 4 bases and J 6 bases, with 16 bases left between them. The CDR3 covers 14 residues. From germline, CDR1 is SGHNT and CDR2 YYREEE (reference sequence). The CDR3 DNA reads TGTGCCAGCAGCCCCCGGGACACCAGCAATGGCTACACCTTC. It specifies CASSPRDTSNGYTF.

DNA for the CDR3: TGTGCCAGCAGTTTCGCCTCCGGGACAGGTTTCTCCTATAATTCACCCCTCCACTTT. Translated: CASSFASGTGFSYNSPLHF. This chain joins TRBV27 and TRBJ1-6, with 8 nucleotides matching TRBD1. Germline CDR1 and CDR2: MNHEY and SMNVEV (reference sequence). J lost 0 bases, V lost 3 bases, and 10 bases had no gene match. CDR3 length: 19 amino acids.

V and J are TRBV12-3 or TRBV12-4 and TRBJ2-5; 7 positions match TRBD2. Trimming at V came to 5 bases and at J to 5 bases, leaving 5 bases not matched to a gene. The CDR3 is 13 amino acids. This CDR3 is CASSLGGYETQYF. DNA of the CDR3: TGTGCCAGCAGTCTGGGGGGGTACGAGACCCAGTACTTC.

CDR3 in DNA: TGTGCCAGCAGTGTCAGGGTGCTAGTCGGGGAGCTGTTTTTT. As protein: CASSVRVLVGELFF. The chain links TRBV6-1 to TRBJ2-2, with a tentative D call TRBD1 (5 bases). With 4 bases removed from V and 7 bases from J, the gap between germline ends came to 13 bases. Germline values: CDR1 MNHNS, CDR2 SASEGT. The CDR3 length is 14 residues.

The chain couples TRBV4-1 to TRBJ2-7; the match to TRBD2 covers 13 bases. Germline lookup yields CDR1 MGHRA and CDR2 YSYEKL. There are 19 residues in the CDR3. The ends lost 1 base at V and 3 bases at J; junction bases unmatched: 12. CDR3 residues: CASSQALTGTSGEDYEQYF. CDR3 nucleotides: TGCGCCAGCAGCCAAGCTCTAACCGGGACTAGCGGGGAAGACTACGAGCAGTACTTC.

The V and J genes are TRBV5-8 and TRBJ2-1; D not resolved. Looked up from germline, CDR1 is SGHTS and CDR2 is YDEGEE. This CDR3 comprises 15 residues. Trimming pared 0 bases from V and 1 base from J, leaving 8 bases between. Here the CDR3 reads CASSLVGRSYNEQFF. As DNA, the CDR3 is TGTGCCAGCAGCTTGGTGGGCAGATCCTACAATGAGCAGTTCTTC.

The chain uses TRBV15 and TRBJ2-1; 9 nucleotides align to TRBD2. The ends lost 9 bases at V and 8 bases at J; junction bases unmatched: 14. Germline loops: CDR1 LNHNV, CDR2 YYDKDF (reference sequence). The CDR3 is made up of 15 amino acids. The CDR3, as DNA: TGTGCCACACTTAGAGCGGGGGGCATCTTAGATGAGCAGTTCTTC. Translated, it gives CATLRAGGILDEQFF.